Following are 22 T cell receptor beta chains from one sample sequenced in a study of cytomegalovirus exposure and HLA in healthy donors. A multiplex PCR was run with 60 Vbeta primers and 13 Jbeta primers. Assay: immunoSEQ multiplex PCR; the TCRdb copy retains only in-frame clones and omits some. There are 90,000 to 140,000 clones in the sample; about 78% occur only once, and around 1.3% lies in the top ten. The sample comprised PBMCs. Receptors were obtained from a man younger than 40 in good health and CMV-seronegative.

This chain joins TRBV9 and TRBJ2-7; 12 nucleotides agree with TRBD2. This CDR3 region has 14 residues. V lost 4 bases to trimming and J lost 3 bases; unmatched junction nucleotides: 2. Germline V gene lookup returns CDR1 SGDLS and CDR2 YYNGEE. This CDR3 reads CASSTTSGGYEQYF. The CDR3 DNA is TGTGCCAGCAGCACGACTAGCGGGGGCTACGAGCAGTACTTC.

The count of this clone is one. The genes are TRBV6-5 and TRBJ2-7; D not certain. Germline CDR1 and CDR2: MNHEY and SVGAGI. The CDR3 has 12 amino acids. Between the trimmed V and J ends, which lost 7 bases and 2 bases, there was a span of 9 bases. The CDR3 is CASIGAPYEQYF. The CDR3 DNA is TGTGCCAGCATCGGAGCTCCCTACGAGCAGTACTTC.

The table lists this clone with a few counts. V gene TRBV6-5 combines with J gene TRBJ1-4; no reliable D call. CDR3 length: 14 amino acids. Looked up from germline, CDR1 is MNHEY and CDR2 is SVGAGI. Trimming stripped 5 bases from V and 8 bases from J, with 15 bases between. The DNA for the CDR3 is TGTGCCAGCAGTGATCTGAGTCTGAGGGAAAAACTGTTTTTT. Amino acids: CASSDLSLREKLFF.

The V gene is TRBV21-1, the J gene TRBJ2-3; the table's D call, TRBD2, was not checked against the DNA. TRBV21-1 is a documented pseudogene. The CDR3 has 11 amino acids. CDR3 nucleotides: TGTGCCAGCCGGACGGGGGATACGCAGTATTTT. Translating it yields CASRTGDTQYF.

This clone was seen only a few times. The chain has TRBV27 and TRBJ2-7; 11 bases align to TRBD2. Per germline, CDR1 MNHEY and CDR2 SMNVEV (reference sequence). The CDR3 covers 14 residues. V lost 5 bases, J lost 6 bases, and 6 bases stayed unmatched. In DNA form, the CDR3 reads TGTGCCAGCAGTGTAGCGGGAGGGCCAGGCGAGCAGTACTTC. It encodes CASSVAGGPGEQYF.

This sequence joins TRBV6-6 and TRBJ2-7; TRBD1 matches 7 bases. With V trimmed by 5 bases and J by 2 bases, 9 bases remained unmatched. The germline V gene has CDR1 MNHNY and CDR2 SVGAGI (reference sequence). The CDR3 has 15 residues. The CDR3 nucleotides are TGTGCCAGCAGTCCCTGGACAGGCGGCGCCTACGAGCAGTACTTC. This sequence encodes CASSPWTGGAYEQYF.

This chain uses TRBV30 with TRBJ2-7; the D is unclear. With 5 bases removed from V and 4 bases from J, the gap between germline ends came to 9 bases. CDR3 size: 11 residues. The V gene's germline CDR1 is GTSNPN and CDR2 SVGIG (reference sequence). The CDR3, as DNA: TGTGCCTGGGCCACGACTTACGAGCAGTACTTC. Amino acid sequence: CAWATTYEQYF.

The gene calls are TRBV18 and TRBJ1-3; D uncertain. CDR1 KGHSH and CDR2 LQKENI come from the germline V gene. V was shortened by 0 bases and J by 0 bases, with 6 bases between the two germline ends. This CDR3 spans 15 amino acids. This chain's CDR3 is CASSPPSVSGNTIYF. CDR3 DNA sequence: TGTGCCAGCTCACCACCCTCGGTCTCTGGAAACACCATATATTTT.

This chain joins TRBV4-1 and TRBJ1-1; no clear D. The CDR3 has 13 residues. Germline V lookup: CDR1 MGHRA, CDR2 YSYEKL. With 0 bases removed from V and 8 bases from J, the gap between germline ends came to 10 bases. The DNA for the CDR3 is TGCGCCAGCAGCCAAGATCCTAGCCCCGAAGCTTTCTTT. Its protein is CASSQDPSPEAFF.

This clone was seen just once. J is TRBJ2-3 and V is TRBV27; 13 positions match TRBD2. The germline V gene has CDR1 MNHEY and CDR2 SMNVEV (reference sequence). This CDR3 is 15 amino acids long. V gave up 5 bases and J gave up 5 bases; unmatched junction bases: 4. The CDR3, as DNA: TGTGCCAGCAGTACTAGCGGGGGGGCCGGAGATACGCAGTATTTT. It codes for CASSTSGGAGDTQYF.

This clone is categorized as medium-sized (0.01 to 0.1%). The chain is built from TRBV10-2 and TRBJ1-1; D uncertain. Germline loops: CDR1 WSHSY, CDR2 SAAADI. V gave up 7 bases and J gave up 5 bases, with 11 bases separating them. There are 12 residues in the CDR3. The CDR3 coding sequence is TGCGCCAGCAAGGAGGGAGGGACTGAAGCTTTCTTT. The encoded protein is CASKEGGTEAFF.

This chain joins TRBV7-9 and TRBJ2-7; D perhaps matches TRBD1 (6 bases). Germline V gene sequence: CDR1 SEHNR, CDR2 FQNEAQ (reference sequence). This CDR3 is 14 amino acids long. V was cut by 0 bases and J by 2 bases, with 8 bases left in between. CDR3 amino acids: CASSLAGGPYEQYF. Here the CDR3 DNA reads TGTGCCAGCAGCTTAGCAGGGGGACCCTACGAGCAGTACTTC.

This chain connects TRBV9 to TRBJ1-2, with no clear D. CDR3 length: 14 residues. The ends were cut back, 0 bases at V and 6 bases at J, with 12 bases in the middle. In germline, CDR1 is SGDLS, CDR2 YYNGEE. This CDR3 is CASSVEDRLHGYTF. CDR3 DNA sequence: TGTGCCAGCAGCGTAGAGGACCGACTACATGGCTACACCTTC.

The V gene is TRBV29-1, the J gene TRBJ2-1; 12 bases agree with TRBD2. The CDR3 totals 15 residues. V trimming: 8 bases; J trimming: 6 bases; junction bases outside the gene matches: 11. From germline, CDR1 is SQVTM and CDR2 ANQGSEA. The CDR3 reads CSTGTGLAGLNEQFF. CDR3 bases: TGCAGCACGGGCACTGGACTAGCGGGACTCAATGAGCAGTTCTTC.

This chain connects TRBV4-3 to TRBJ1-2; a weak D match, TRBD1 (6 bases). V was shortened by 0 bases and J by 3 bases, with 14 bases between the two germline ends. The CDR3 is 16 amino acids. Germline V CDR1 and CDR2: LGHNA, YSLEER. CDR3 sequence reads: CASSQELSDSYYGYTF. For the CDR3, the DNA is TGCGCCAGCAGCCAAGAGCTATCGGACAGCTACTATGGCTACACCTTC.

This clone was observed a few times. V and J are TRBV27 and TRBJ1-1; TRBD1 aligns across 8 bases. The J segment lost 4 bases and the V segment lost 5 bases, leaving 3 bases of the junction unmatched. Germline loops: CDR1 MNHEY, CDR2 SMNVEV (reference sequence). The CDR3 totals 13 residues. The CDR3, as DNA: TGTGCCAGCAGTCTAACAGGGGGCACTGAAGCTTTCTTT. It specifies CASSLTGGTEAFF.

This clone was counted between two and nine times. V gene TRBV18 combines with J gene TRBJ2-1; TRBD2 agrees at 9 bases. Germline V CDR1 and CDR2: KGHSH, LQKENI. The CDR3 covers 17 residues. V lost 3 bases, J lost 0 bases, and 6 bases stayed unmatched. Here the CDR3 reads CASSPRGLASSYNEQFF. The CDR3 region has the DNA TGTGCCAGCTCACCCCGGGGACTAGCCTCCTCCTACAATGAGCAGTTCTTC.

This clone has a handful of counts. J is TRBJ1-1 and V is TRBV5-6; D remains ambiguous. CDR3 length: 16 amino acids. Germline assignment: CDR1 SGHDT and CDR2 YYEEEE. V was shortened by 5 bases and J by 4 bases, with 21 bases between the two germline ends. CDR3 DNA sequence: TGTGCCAGCAGTCCTAGGAAATTGGGTTCACTCACTGAAGCTTTCTTT. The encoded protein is CASSPRKLGSLTEAFF.

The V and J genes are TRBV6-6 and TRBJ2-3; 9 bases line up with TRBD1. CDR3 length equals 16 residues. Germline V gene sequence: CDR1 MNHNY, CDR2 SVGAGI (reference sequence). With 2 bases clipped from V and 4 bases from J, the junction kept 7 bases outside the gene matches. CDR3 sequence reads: CASSYGLRQGADTQYF. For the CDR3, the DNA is TGTGCCAGCAGTTACGGTCTTCGACAGGGGGCAGATACGCAGTATTTT.

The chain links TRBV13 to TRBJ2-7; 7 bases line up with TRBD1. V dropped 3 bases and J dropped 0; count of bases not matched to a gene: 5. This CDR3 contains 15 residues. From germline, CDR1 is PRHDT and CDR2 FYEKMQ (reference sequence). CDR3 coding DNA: TGTGCCAGCAGCTTGCCCGGGACAGCCTCCTACGAGCAGTACTTC. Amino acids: CASSLPGTASYEQYF.

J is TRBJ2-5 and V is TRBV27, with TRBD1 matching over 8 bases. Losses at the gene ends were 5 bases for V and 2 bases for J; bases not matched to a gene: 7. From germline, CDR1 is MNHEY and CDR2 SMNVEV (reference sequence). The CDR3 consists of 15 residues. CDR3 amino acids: CASSGQGRTQETQYF. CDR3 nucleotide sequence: TGTGCCAGCAGTGGACAGGGTAGAACGCAAGAGACCCAGTACTTC.

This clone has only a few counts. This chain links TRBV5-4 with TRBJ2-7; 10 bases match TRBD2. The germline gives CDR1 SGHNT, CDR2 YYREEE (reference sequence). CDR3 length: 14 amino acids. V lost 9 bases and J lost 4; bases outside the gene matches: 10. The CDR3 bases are TGTGCCACCTTTAGTAGCGGGAGGACTTACGAGCAGTACTTC. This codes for CATFSSGRTYEQYF.